The source of this TCR beta chain is a study of blood T cell repertoires in COVID-19 (dated by TCRdb to about 2020). Study-level background: Samples from collaborators originated in the United States, Italy and Spain and spanned both the acute and convalescent phases of COVID-19. Nearly every sample came with metadata listing a de-identified subject ID, COVID-19 status, age in years and sex. The samples were drawn from two sources: the first 160 participants of the ongoing ImmuneRACE study, and over 950 subjects contributed by 6 global collaborators. The material from the prospective study consisted of cDNA or gDNA derived from T cells, B-cell-depleted T cells, or PBMCs. HLA class I and class II types, where available, came from metadata supplied by the sample provider rather than from assay-based typing. A freely available public database, intended as a resource for researchers studying the immune response to SARS-CoV-2, is where the repertoires were released. Subjects who had been exposed to COVID-19, were actively infected with it, or had recovered from it provided the deeply sampled blood TCRbeta repertoires that made up the dataset. Overall study outcomes, separate from this receptor: Clinical and demographic metadata were provided uncurated, with the amount varying by source and participant.

At one collaborating source in Seattle, patients were enrolled during active infection and were followed longitudinally through the course of disease. Whole blood was collected in K2EDTA tubes by collaborating institutions according to the institutions' own protocols. Collaborator samples were shipped for TCRbeta analysis as frozen whole blood, isolated PBMCs, or DNA extracted from either sample type. TCRbeta CDR3 regions were amplified from genomic DNA using the immunoSEQ Assay, a bias-controlled multiplex PCR. In the original analysis: The number of nucleated cells in each sample was estimated from the amplification of reference gene primers within the assay. To quantify the absolute abundance of each unique TCRbeta CDR3 rearrangement, sequence reads were collapsed and filtered. For each sample, productive Simpson clonality was calculated as the square root of Simpson's diversity index over productive rearrangements. What TCRdb holds here is the immuneACCESS table cut down to in-frame rearrangements. Part of the clones is not present; checked against another copy, under half of the missing clones reflect an unresolved V gene, and the others are unexplained. V and J calls and clone size follow that table, whereas D and trimming were derived from the DNA. The sample table records approximately 270,000 clones; roughly 84% of these occur just once. The ten largest account for 0.87% of the sample.

This clone was seen more than once but under ten times. Its antigen is unknown. Within one base of it there is no much larger clone, and no base qualities were kept. Sequenced input: peripheral blood. This clonotype was obtained from a human donor with COVID-19, enrolled during active disease. The donor label of this sample is uncertain.

Here the CDR3 is given as CASSLDEGSNQPQHF. The DNA sequence is TGCGCCAGCAGCTTGGATGAGGGTAGCAATCAGCCCCAGCATTTT. The chain was built from TRBV5-1 and TRBJ1-5, with the D gene not confidently named. The CDR3 covers 15 residues, taking in both the cysteine and the phenylalanine. The kept DNA is CDR3 alone, 45 bases in frame from the first base. Looking up the germline V gene yields CDR1 SGHRS and CDR2 YFSETQ. V gives up 0 bases and J gives up 0 bases, and the segment between their germline ends measures 7 bases.